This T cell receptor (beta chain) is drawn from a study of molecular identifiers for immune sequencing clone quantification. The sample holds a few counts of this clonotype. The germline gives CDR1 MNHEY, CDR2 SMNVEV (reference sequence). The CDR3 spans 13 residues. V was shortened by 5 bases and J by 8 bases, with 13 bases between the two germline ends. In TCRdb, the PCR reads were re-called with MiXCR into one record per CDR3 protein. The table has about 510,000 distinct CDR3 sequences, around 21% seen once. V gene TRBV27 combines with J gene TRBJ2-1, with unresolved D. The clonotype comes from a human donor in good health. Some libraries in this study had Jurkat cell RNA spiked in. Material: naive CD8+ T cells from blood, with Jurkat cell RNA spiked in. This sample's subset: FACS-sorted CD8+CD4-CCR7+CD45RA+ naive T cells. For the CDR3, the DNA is TGTGCCAGCAGTCCCTCACCCCGACATGAGCAGTTCTTC. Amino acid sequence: CASSPSPRHEQFF.